The present T cell receptor (beta chain) was sequenced within a study of blood T cell repertoires in COVID-19. Overall study: COVID-19 samples from acute and convalescent phases originated in the United States, Italy and Spain. Sources were T cells, B-cell-depleted T cells, or PBMCs; the material itself was cDNA or gDNA.

The CDR3 has 14 amino acids. V gave up 2 bases and J gave up 7 bases, with 9 bases separating them. CDR1 is PRHDT and CDR2 is FYEKMQ in the germline V gene (reference sequence). Clones were sequenced by immunoSEQ multiplex PCR, and TCRdb holds only the in-frame ones, with some missing. The sample lists around 25,000 clones, around 86% occurring once. This TCR came from a woman in her seventies with active COVID-19. V usage is TRBV13 and J usage is TRBJ1-6; a possible D gene is TRBD1 (5 bases). Material: peripheral blood. In DNA, the CDR3 is TGTGCCAGCAGCTTACAGGGAAGGAATTCACCCCTCCACTTT. Its protein is CASSLQGRNSPLHF.